The 13 T cell receptor beta chains in this list originate from one sample, sequenced in a study of blood T cell repertoires in COVID-19. Profiling relied on immunoSEQ multiplex PCR, and the TCRdb table lists in-frame clones only, not all of them. The table has fewer than 400,000 clones, nearly 90% seen once. Sequences were obtained from peripheral blood. These TCRs come from a woman aged 30 to 39 with COVID-19, enrolled during active disease.

V gene TRBV28 combines with J gene TRBJ1-1, with D maybe TRBD1 (5 bases). This CDR3 comprises 14 residues. CDR1 MDHEN and CDR2 SYDVKM come from the germline V gene. The ends were cut back, 2 bases at V and 5 bases at J, with 12 bases in the middle. The CDR3: CASSLGRRGTEAFF. In nucleotides, the CDR3 is TGTGCCAGCAGTTTAGGAAGGCGGGGGACTGAAGCTTTCTTT.

This chain links TRBV2 with TRBJ1-1, with D possibly TRBD1 on 5 matching bases. The CDR3 has 13 residues. Germline V lookup: CDR1 SNHLY, CDR2 FYNNEI. The V gene lost 3 bases and the J gene lost 4 bases, with 9 bases spanning the gap. CDR3 region: CASSEYGGTEAFF. DNA for the CDR3: TGTGCCAGCAGTGAGTACGGGGGCACTGAAGCTTTCTTT.

The rearrangement joins TRBV7-9 to TRBJ1-6; 9 bases line up with TRBD1. Germline trimming cut 4 bases from V and 6 bases from J; bases unmatched to any gene: 4. Germline V CDR1 and CDR2: SEHNR, FQNEAQ (reference sequence). The CDR3 has 15 residues. The CDR3 nucleotides read TGTGCCAGCAGCTCACAGGGGGCAATTAATTCACCCCTCCACTTT. Translated, it gives CASSSQGAINSPLHF.

This clone was recorded once. V gene TRBV11-2 combines with J gene TRBJ2-7; weak D call: TRBD2 (6 bases). Trimming removed 5 bases at V and 6 bases at J, with 17 bases between. Germline V gives CDR1 SGHAT, CDR2 FQNNGV. This CDR3 is 14 amino acids long. This CDR3 is CASSRLGGIGEQYV. CDR3 sequence (DNA): TGTGCCAGCAGCCGTCTCGGGGGTATCGGCGAGCAGTACGTC.

The J gene is TRBJ1-1, the V gene TRBV6-5; perhaps TRBD1 as D (5 bases). V was clipped by 0 bases and J by 4 bases, with 9 bases between them. There are 14 residues in the CDR3. The germline V gene has CDR1 MNHEY and CDR2 SVGAGI. The CDR3 here is CASSYSGGSTEAFF. CDR3 DNA sequence: TGTGCCAGCAGTTACTCTGGGGGGTCCACTGAAGCTTTCTTT.

The rearrangement links TRBV10-2 to TRBJ1-1; 7 nucleotides agree with TRBD1. CDR3 size: 13 residues. Germline V CDR1 and CDR2: WSHSY, SAAADI. The ends lost 5 bases at V and 3 bases at J; junction bases unmatched: 3. The CDR3 protein is CASSKGQYTEAFF. CDR3 sequence (DNA): TGCGCCAGCAGTAAGGGACAGTACACTGAAGCTTTCTTT.

V gene TRBV6-2 or TRBV6-3 combines with J gene TRBJ2-3; possible D gene TRBD1, 5 bases. The CDR3 is 13 residues long. Germline lookup yields CDR1 MNHEY and CDR2 SVGEGT. V lost 2 bases, J lost 8 bases, and 11 bases lay in between. The DNA of the CDR3 is TGTGCCAGCAGTTACGGGGCGGACGGTACGCAGTATTTT. As protein: CASSYGADGTQYF.

This clone has only a few counts. The CDR3 DNA follows: TGCGCCAGCAGCTTGGTCCAGCGAGCCGGGGAGCTGTTTTTT. Residues: CASSLVQRAGELFF. The chain couples TRBV5-1 to TRBJ2-2, with no clear D. CDR1 is SGHRS and CDR2 is YFSETQ in the germline V gene. V lost 0 bases, J lost 6 bases, and 9 bases lay in between. This CDR3 has 14 residues.

This clone was seen more than once but under ten times. The chain recombines TRBV19 with TRBJ1-2, with TRBD1 as a possible D gene (5 bases). Trimming removed 5 bases at V and 2 bases at J, with 9 bases between. Germline V gene data show CDR1 as LNHDA and CDR2 as SQIVND (reference sequence). The CDR3 is 13 amino acids. CDR3 nucleotides: TGTGCCAGTAGTCGCGGGGCGAACTATGGCTACACCTTC. Protein sequence: CASSRGANYGYTF. Using reference TRBV19 and TRBJ1-2 for the parts outside the CDR3, the full variable domain is DGGITQSPKYLFRKEGQNVTLSCEQNLNHDAMYWYRQDPGQGLRLIYYSQIVNDFQKGDIAEGYSVSREKKESFPLTVTSAQKNPTAFYLCASSRGANYGYTFGSGTRLTVV.

The chain employs TRBV12-3 or TRBV12-4 and TRBJ1-4, with a possible D match to TRBD1 (5 bases). This CDR3 comprises 12 residues. Deletions cut 4 bases from V and 14 bases from J, with 14 bases between. CDR3 region: CASSSIRGMLFF. Here the CDR3 DNA reads TGTGCCAGCAGTTCTATTCGGGGGATGCTGTTTTTT.

The rearrangement joins TRBV7-2 to TRBJ2-1; 8 bases align to TRBD2. From germline, CDR1 is SGHTA and CDR2 FQGNSA. Losses at the gene ends were 5 bases for V and 8 bases for J; bases not matched to a gene: 17. The CDR3 has 17 residues. CDR3 DNA: TGTGCCAGCAGCCTTACCCCGACTAGCGTAGAGTCGGATGAGCAGTTCTTC. Residues: CASSLTPTSVESDEQFF. Looking up the rest from reference TRBV7-2 and TRBJ2-1 gives the full variable domain: GAGVSQSPSNKVTEKGKDVELRCDPISGHTALYWYRQSLGQGLEFLIYFQGNSAPDKSGLPSDRFSAERTGGSVSTLTIQRTQQEDSAVYLCASSLTPTSVESDEQFFGPGTRLTVL.

The V call is TRBV6-2 or TRBV6-3, the J call TRBJ2-1, with no clear D. Trimming removed 4 bases from V and 0 bases from J, with 10 bases in between. This CDR3 is built from 15 residues. Germline CDR1 is MNHEY and CDR2 is SVGEGT. The chain's CDR3 is CASSSLRSSYNEQFF. As DNA, the CDR3 is TGTGCCAGCAGTTCTCTCCGGAGCTCCTACAATGAGCAGTTCTTC.

This chain joins TRBV7-2 and TRBJ1-2, with D perhaps matching TRBD1 (6 bases). V was pared by 2 bases and J by 8 bases, with 18 bases between. CDR3 length equals 15 residues. Germline V gene sequence: CDR1 SGHTA, CDR2 FQGNSA. In DNA, the CDR3 is TGTGCCAGCAGCTTATTTCAGCTGGGGGCTTGGGGCTACACCTTC. Amino acids: CASSLFQLGAWGYTF.